This T cell receptor (beta chain) derives from a study of shared clonotypes between healthy human individuals. This clone has only one observation. Its antigen is unknown. The CDR3 spans 14 residues. Germline values: CDR1 SQVTM, CDR2 ANQGSEA. The germline V and J ends were trimmed by 6 bases and 1 base, with 13 bases remaining between them. Study results and caveats: Sharing across a handful of donors was seen in 4% to 6.5% of naive CD4 clonotypes.

The data were produced by immunoSEQ multiplex PCR, yet TCRdb's version contains in-frame clones alone and is incomplete. The sample records more than 1,200,000 clones, around 98.5% being singletons. Sequences were obtained from naive CD4+ T cells sorted from blood. Sample subset: CD45RA+ positively selected. The source is a man aged 25-40 years in good health. The V call is TRBV29-1, the J call TRBJ2-1; D is uncertain. The chain's CDR3 is CSVLSQRSYNEQFF. DNA for the CDR3: TGCAGCGTCCTTAGTCAAAGATCCTACAATGAGCAGTTCTTC.